A selection of T cell receptor beta chains follows, all from one sample in a study of T cell repertoires in cytomegalovirus infection. TCRdb independently ran MiXCR on the reads; one entry per CDR3 protein. The sample carries 150,000 to 160,000 distinct CDR3 sequences, 23% recorded once. The sample comprised PBMCs. Receptor source: a human donor in good health (CMV status not recorded). Some clones in this sample may be carry-over from other donors' samples. Both conserved end residues are part of each CDR3.

v_gene,len,j_gene,CDR3aa
TRBV6-8,16,TRBJ2-6,CASSYSKTSGANVLTF
TRBV9,16,TRBJ1-1,CASSVVFQGMNTEAFF
TRBV14,15,TRBJ1-4,CASSQGGTSQEKLFF
TRBV5-5,15,TRBJ2-7,CASSFSGAKNYEQYF
TRBV29-1,16,TRBJ2-5,CSVVVSEDRGTETQYF
TRBV5-6,14,TRBJ2-1,CASSLGVGFNEQFF
TRBV20-1,14,TRBJ2-1,CSAPLAEANNEQFF
TRBV7-2,18,TRBJ2-1,CASSLDRLAGGGSNEQFF
TRBV5-1,15,TRBJ2-3,CASSLRDSSTDTQYF
TRBV2,14,TRBJ1-2,CASSAVTGGTGYTF
TRBV19,14,TRBJ1-2,CASTPELSGYGYTF
TRBV6-2/TRBV6-3,13,TRBJ2-7,CATTGGSSYEQYF
TRBV28,14,TRBJ1-4,CASSLSGGREKLFF
TRBV19,16,TRBJ1-5,CASSMYSGNGNQPQHF
TRBV7-6,15,TRBJ2-7,CASSLASGSSYEQYF
TRBV20-1,14,TRBJ1-4,CSTYIGGVNEKLFF
TRBV6-5,14,TRBJ1-1,CASSWDQTNTEAFF
TRBV19,16,TRBJ1-5,CASKATRTGDNQPQHF
TRBV12-3/TRBV12-4,14,TRBJ1-2,CASSLTGVNYGYTF
TRBV12-3/TRBV12-4,14,TRBJ1-5,CASSLDQANQPQHF
TRBV14,15,TRBJ2-1,CASSQFGLADNEQFF
TRBV7-9,14,TRBJ1-1,CASRKTGKNTEAFF
TRBV20-1,13,TRBJ2-5,CSALRGSQETQYF
TRBV20-1,14,TRBJ2-3,CSAAKGRGTDTQYF
TRBV12-3/TRBV12-4,15,TRBJ2-7,CASSFKVGGWGEQYF
TRBV15,17,TRBJ2-1,CATSRDFATDSYNEQFF
TRBV7-9,13,TRBJ1-6,CASSLAGRSPLHF
TRBV7-2,16,TRBJ2-3,CASSPESGRAVFTQYF
TRBV5-1,15,TRBJ1-5,CASSPDGVSNQPQHF
TRBV7-9,17,TRBJ1-5,CASSLVTGGNSNQPQHF
TRBV27,13,TRBJ2-3,CASSFIDSDTQYF